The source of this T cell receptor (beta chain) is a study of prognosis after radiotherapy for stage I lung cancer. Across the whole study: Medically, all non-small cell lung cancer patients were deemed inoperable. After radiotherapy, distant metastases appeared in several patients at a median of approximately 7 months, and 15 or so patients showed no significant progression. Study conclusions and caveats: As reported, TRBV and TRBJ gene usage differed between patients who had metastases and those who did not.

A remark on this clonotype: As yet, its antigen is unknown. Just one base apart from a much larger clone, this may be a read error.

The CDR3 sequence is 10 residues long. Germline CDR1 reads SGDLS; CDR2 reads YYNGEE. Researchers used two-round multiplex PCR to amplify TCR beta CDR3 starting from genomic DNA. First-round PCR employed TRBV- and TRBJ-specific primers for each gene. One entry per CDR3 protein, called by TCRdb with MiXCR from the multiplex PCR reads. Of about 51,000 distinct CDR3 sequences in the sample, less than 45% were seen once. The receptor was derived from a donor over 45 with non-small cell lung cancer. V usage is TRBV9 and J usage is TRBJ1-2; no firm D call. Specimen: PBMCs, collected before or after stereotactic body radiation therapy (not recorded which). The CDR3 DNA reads TGTGCCAGCATCGCTTCGGACCTTCACTTC. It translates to CASIASDLHF.